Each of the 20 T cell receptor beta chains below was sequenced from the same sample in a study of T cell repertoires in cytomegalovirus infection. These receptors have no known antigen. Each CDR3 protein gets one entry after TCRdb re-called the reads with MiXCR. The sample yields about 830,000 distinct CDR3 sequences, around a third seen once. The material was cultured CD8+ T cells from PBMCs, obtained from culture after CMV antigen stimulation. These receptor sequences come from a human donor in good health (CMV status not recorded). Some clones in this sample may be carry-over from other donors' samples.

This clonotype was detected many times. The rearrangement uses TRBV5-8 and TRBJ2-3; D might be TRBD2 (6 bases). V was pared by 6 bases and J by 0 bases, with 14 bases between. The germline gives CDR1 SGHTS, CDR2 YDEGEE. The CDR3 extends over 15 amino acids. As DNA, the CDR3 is TGTGCCAGCACCACCGGGACTTTGAGCACAGATACGCAGTATTTT. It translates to CASTTGTLSTDTQYF.

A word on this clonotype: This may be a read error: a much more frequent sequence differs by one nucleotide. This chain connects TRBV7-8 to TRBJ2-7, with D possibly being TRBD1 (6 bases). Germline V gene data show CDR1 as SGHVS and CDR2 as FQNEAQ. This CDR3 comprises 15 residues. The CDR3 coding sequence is TGTGCCACCAGCTATGGCCCGGACAGTTCCGACGAGCAGTACGTC. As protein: CATSYGPDSSDEQYV.

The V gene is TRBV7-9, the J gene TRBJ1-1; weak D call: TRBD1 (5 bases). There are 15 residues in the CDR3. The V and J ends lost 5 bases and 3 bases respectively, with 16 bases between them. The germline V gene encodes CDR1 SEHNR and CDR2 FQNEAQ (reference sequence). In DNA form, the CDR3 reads TGTGCCAGCAGCGCCGTTCAGGGACCAGACACTGAAGCTTTCTTT. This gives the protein CASSAVQGPDTEAFF.

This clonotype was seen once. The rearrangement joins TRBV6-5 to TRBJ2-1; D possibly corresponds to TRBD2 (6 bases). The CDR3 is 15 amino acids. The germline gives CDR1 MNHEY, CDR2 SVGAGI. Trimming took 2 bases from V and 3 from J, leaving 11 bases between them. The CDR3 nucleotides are TGTGCCAGCAGTTACGAGGAGGGGATCTACAATGAGCAGTTCTTC. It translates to CASSYEEGIYNEQFF.

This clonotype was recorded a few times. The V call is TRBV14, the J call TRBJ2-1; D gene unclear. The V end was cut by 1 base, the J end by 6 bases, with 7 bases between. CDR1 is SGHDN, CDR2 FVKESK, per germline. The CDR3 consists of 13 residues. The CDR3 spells CASSQGSLNEQFF. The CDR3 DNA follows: TGTGCCAGCAGCCAAGGGAGTCTCAATGAGCAGTTCTTC.

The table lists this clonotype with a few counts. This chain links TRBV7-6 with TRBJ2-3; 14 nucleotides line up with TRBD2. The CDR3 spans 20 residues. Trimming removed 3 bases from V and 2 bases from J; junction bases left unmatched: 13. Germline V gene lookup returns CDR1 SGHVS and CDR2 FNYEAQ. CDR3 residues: CASSFRLAGGSSRNTDTQYF. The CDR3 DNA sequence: TGTGCCAGCAGCTTCAGACTAGCGGGGGGGTCTAGTCGGAACACAGATACGCAGTATTTT.

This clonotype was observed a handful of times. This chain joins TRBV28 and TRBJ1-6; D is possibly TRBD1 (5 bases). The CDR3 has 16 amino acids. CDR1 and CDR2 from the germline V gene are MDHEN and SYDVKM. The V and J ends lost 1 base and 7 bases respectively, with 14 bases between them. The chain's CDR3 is CASSLYDYRGNSPLHF. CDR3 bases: TGTGCCAGCAGTTTATATGATTACCGGGGGAATTCACCCCTCCACTTT.

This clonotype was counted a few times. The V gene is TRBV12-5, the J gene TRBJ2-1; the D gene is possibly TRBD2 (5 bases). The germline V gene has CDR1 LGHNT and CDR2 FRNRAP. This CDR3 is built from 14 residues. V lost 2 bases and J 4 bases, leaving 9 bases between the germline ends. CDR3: CASGLTGEYNEQFF. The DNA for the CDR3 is TGTGCTAGTGGTTTGACCGGGGAGTACAATGAGCAGTTCTTC.

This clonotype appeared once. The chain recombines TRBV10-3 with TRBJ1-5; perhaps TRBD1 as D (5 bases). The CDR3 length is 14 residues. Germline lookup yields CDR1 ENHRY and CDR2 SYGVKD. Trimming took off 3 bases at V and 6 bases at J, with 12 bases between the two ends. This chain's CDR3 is CAISEVGGGQPQHF. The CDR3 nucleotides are TGTGCCATCAGTGAAGTGGGGGGAGGTCAGCCCCAGCATTTT.

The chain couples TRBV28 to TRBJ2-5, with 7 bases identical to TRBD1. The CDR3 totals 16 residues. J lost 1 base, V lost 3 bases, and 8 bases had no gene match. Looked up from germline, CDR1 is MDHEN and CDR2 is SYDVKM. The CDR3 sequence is CASSLGDRAFQETQYF. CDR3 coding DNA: TGTGCCAGCAGTTTGGGAGACAGGGCCTTCCAAGAGACCCAGTACTTC.

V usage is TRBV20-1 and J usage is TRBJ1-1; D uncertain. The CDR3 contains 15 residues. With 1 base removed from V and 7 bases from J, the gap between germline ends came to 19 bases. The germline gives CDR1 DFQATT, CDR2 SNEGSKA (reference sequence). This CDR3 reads CSARGRHSPYREAFF. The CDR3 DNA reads TGCAGTGCTAGAGGAAGGCATAGTCCATACCGTGAAGCTTTCTTT.

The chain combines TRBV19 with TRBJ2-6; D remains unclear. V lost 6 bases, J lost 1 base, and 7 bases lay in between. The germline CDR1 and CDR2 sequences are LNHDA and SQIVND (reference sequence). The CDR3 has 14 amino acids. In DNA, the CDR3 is TGTGCCAGTAGGCCTTATTCTGGGGCCAACGTCCTGACTTTC. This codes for CASRPYSGANVLTF.

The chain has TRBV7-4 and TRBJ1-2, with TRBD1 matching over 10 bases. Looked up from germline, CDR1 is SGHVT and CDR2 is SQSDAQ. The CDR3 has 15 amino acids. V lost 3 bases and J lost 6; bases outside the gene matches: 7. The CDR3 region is CASSLMDRGYNGYTF. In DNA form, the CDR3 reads TGTGCCAGCAGCTTGATGGACAGGGGGTACAATGGCTACACCTTC. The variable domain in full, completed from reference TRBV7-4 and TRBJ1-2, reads GAGVSQSPRYKVAKRGRDVALRCDSISGHVTLYWYRQTLGQGSEVLTYSQSDAQRDKSGRPSGRFSAERPERSVSTLKIQRTEQGDSAVYLCASSLMDRGYNGYTFGSGTRLTVV.

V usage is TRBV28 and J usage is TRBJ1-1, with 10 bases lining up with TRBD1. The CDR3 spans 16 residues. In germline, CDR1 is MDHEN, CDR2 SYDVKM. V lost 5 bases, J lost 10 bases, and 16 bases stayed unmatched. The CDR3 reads CASSDGLDRGGFGAFF. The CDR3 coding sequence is TGTGCCAGCAGTGACGGATTGGACAGGGGGGGCTTTGGAGCTTTCTTT.

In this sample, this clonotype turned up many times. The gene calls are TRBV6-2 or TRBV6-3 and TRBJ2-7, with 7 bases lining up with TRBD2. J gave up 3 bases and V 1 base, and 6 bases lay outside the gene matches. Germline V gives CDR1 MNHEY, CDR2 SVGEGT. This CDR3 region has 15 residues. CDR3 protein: CASSYYSPSGYEQYF. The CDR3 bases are TGTGCCAGCAGTTACTACTCGCCTAGCGGCTACGAGCAGTACTTC.

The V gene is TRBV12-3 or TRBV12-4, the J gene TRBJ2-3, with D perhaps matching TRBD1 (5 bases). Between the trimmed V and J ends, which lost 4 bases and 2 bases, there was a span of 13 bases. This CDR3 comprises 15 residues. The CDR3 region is CASSSREGNTDTQYF. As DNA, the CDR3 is TGTGCCAGCAGTTCCAGGGAAGGTAACACAGATACGCAGTATTTT.

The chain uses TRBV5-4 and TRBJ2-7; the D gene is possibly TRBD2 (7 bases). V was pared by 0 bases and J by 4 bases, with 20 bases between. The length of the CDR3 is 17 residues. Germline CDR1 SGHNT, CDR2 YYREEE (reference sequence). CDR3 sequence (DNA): TGTGCCAGCAGCTTGGGGCGGGGGCCCTTCTCCGGGTACGAGCAGTACTTC. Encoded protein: CASSLGRGPFSGYEQYF.

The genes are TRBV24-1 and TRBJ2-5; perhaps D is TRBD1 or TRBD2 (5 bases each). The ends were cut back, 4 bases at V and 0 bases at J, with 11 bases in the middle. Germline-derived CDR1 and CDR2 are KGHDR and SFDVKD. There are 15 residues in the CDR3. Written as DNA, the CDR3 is TGTGCCACCAGTGAGGGGGAGCAACACCAAGAGACCCAGTACTTC. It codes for CATSEGEQHQETQYF.

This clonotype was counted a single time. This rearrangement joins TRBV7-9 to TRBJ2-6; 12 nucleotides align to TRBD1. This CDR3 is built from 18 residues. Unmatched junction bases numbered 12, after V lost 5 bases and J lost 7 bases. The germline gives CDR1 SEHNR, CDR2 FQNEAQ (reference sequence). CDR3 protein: CASSTGPGQGARANVLTF. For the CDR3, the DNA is TGTGCCAGCAGCACCGGTCCGGGACAGGGGGCGCGAGCCAACGTCCTGACTTTC.

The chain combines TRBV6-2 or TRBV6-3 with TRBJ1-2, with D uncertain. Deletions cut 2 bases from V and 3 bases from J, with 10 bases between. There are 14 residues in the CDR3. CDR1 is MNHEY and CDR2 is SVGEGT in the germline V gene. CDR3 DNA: TGTGCCAGCAGTTACGATGACATTTACTATGGCTACACCTTC. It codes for CASSYDDIYYGYTF.